A selection of T cell receptor beta chains follows, all from one sample in a study of T cell repertoires in cytomegalovirus infection. One entry per CDR3 protein, called by TCRdb with MiXCR from the reads. The table lists 150,000 to 200,000 distinct CDR3 sequences, 28% of them singletons. Input material: PBMCs. The source of these receptors is a human donor in good health (CMV status not recorded). Some clones in this sample may be carry-over from other donors' samples. Both conserved end residues are part of each CDR3. D genes are given only for firm matches. Rows may omit the clone size; those that give it use once, few, many or a size class.

J gene: TRBJ2-2; V gene: TRBV12-3/TRBV12-4; clone size: -; D gene: -; CDR3 DNA: TGTGCCAGCAGTTTACAGGACGGCACGAACACCGGGGAGCTGTTTTTT; CDR3 protein: CASSLQDGTNTGELFF
J gene: TRBJ2-1; V gene: TRBV7-2; clone size: -; D gene: -; CDR3 DNA: TGTGCCAGCAGTACTAGCCCCTCCTACAATGAGCAGTTCTTC; CDR3 protein: CASSTSPSYNEQFF
J gene: TRBJ1-1; V gene: TRBV12-5; clone size: few; D gene: -; CDR3 DNA: TGTGCTAGTGGTTACACCGGAACTGGGCGAGCTGAAGCTTTCTTT; CDR3 protein: CASGYTGTGRAEAFF
J gene: TRBJ1-1; V gene: TRBV29-1; clone size: -; D gene: -; CDR3 DNA: TGCAGTAGTTCGAGGGGAAGAGAGAACACTGAAGCTTTCTTT; CDR3 protein: CSSSRGRENTEAFF
J gene: TRBJ2-7; V gene: TRBV19; clone size: -; D gene: TRBD1; CDR3 DNA: TGTGCCAGTAGTATTATATCTGGGGACAGGGATGGCAACGAGCAGTACTTC; CDR3 protein: CASSIISGDRDGNEQYF
J gene: TRBJ1-6; V gene: TRBV7-6; clone size: -; D gene: -; CDR3 DNA: TGTGCCAGCAGCGCAGGGTTTTTAGGTTCACCCCTCCACTTT; CDR3 protein: CASSAGFLGSPLHF
J gene: TRBJ2-3; V gene: TRBV5-8; clone size: -; D gene: -; CDR3 DNA: TGTGCCAGCAGCCCTGAGTGGGGGGCAACAGATACGCAGTATTTT; CDR3 protein: CASSPEWGATDTQYF
J gene: TRBJ2-1; V gene: TRBV6-1; clone size: -; D gene: -; CDR3 DNA: TGTGCCAGCAGTGAACGGGAACCTAGGGCGGAGAACTACAATGATCAGTTCTTC; CDR3 protein: CASSEREPRAENYNDQFF
J gene: TRBJ1-5; V gene: TRBV3-1; clone size: many; D gene: -; CDR3 DNA: TGTGCCAGCAGCCAAGGTATAGGGTCGGCCCAGCATTTT; CDR3 protein: CASSQGIGSAQHF
J gene: TRBJ2-7; V gene: TRBV2; clone size: once; D gene: TRBD1; CDR3 DNA: TGTGCCAGCACCCTCCAACAGGGGCCAACCTACGAGCAGTACTTC; CDR3 protein: CASTLQQGPTYEQYF
J gene: TRBJ2-5; V gene: TRBV7-2; clone size: -; D gene: -; CDR3 DNA: TGTGCCAGCAGGAGGACTGCATCGGAAGAGACCCAGTACTTC; CDR3 protein: CASRRTASEETQYF
J gene: TRBJ1-1; V gene: TRBV6-6; clone size: -; D gene: -; CDR3 DNA: TGTGCCAGCAGTTACCAAAACACTGAAGCTTTCTTT; CDR3 protein: CASSYQNTEAFF
J gene: TRBJ2-3; V gene: TRBV24-1; clone size: few; D gene: -; CDR3 DNA: TGTGCCACCAGTGACCGCGGGACAGACCCTCAGTATTTT; CDR3 protein: CATSDRGTDPQYF
J gene: TRBJ2-1; V gene: TRBV9; clone size: few; D gene: -; CDR3 DNA: TGTGCCAGCAGCGTAGAGGGAGCTTACAATGAGCAGTTCTTC; CDR3 protein: CASSVEGAYNEQFF
J gene: TRBJ2-3; V gene: TRBV20-1; clone size: few; D gene: -; CDR3 DNA: TGCAGTGCTAGCCCCGACGGGACTAGCACAGATACGCAGTATTTT; CDR3 protein: CSASPDGTSTDTQYF
J gene: TRBJ1-3; V gene: TRBV7-2; clone size: -; D gene: -; CDR3 DNA: TGTGCCAGCAGCCTACCCCAGTGGGGGGGCGGCGCTGGAAACACCATATATTTT; CDR3 protein: CASSLPQWGGGAGNTIYF
J gene: TRBJ1-4; V gene: TRBV14; clone size: once; D gene: -; CDR3 DNA: TGTGCCAGCAGCCACCTCCGTGCAACTAATGAAAAACTGTTTTTT; CDR3 protein: CASSHLRATNEKLFF
J gene: TRBJ2-1; V gene: TRBV29-1; clone size: -; D gene: -; CDR3 DNA: TGCAGCGTTGATTTGGCAGGGTCTAGGGGGGGACATGAGCAGTTCTTC; CDR3 protein: CSVDLAGSRGGHEQFF
J gene: TRBJ2-1; V gene: TRBV7-2; clone size: many; D gene: -; CDR3 DNA: TGTGCCAGCAGCTCCTTAAGGGGCACCTCCTACAATGAGCAGTTCTTC; CDR3 protein: CASSSLRGTSYNEQFF
J gene: TRBJ2-3; V gene: TRBV29-1; clone size: -; D gene: -; CDR3 DNA: TGCAGCGTTGACCCAGGGCAAGATACGCAGTATTTT; CDR3 protein: CSVDPGQDTQYF
J gene: TRBJ2-2; V gene: TRBV20-1; clone size: few; D gene: -; CDR3 DNA: TGCAGTGCCCTCGCCATTCGCACGAACACCGGGGAGCTGTTTTTT; CDR3 protein: CSALAIRTNTGELFF
J gene: TRBJ2-2; V gene: TRBV7-2; clone size: many; D gene: TRBD1; CDR3 DNA: TGTGCCAGCAGCTTCCCACGGACAGGGTTGTTGTTTTTT; CDR3 protein: CASSFPRTGLLFF
J gene: TRBJ1-1; V gene: TRBV12-3/TRBV12-4; clone size: -; D gene: -; CDR3 DNA: TGTGCCAGCAGTTCCGTGGGGGCCACTGAAGCTTTCTTT; CDR3 protein: CASSSVGATEAFF
J gene: TRBJ2-1; V gene: TRBV2; clone size: few; D gene: -; CDR3 DNA: TGTGCCAGCAGTGGGTACAGGGACCATGAGCAGTTCTTC; CDR3 protein: CASSGYRDHEQFF
J gene: TRBJ1-5; V gene: TRBV29-1; clone size: -; D gene: -; CDR3 DNA: TGCAGCGTTGTCTTGGATCCCAATCAGCCCCAGCATTTT; CDR3 protein: CSVVLDPNQPQHF
J gene: TRBJ2-7; V gene: TRBV6-5; clone size: few; D gene: -; CDR3 DNA: TGTGCCAGCAGTACACCTGGGGGGTTCAGGGAGCAGTACTTC; CDR3 protein: CASSTPGGFREQYF
J gene: TRBJ1-4; V gene: TRBV10-3; clone size: -; D gene: -; CDR3 DNA: TGTGCCATCAGTGAGACCCTCGCAGGGGATGGGTCCGAAAAACTGTTTTTT; CDR3 protein: CAISETLAGDGSEKLFF
J gene: TRBJ2-2; V gene: TRBV7-2; clone size: few; D gene: -; CDR3 DNA: TGTGCCAGCAGCTTCGGGGGGCGAGCCGGGGAGCTGTTTTTT; CDR3 protein: CASSFGGRAGELFF